This T cell receptor (beta chain) derives from a study of blood T cell repertoires in COVID-19. This CDR3 has 13 amino acids. From germline, CDR1 is SGHVS and CDR2 FNYEAQ. Trimming took off 5 bases at V and 6 bases at J, with 10 bases between the two ends. Assay used: immunoSEQ multiplex PCR; TCRdb lists only in-frame clones, some missing. The sample comprises just over 300,000 clones, 89% of which are singletons, and 1.8% rests with the top ten. This clone was recorded once. This chain uses TRBV7-6 with TRBJ2-2; D unclear. The source material was peripheral blood. The receptor's source is a woman aged 25 to 39 with COVID-19, enrolled during active disease. CDR3 DNA: TGTGCCAGCAGCCGCAGAAACCCCGGGGAGCTGTTTTTT. Its protein product is CASSRRNPGELFF.